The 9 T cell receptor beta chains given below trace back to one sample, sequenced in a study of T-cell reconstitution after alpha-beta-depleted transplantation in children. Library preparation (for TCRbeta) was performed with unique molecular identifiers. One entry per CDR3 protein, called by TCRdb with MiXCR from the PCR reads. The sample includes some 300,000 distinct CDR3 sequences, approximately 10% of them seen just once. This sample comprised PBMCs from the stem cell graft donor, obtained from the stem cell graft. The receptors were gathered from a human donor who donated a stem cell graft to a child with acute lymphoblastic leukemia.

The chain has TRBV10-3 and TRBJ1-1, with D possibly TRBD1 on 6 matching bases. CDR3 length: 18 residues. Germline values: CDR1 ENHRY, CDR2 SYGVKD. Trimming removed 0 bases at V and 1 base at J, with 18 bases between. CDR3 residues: CAISESGLGQRRNTEAFF. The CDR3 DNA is TGTGCCATCAGTGAGTCGGGCCTCGGACAGCGGAGGAACACTGAAGCTTTCTTT.

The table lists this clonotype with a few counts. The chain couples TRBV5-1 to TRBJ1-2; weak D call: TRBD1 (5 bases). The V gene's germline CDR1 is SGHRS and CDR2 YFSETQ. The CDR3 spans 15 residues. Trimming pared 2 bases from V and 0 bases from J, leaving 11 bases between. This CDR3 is CASSLTGDANYGYTF. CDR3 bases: TGCGCCAGCAGCTTAACAGGTGACGCTAACTATGGCTACACCTTC.

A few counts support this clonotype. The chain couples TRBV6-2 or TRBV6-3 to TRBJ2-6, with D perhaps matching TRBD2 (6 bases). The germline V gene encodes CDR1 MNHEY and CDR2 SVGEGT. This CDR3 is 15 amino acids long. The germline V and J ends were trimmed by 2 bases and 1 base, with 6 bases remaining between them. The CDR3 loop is CASSYAGSGANVLTF. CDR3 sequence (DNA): TGTGCCAGCAGTTACGCGGGGTCTGGGGCCAACGTCCTGACTTTC.

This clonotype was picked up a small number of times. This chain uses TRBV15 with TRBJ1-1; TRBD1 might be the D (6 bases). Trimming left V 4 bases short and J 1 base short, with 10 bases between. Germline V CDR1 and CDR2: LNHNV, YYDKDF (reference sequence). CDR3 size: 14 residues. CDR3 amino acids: CATSIQQGNTEAFF. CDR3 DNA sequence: TGTGCCACCAGCATCCAACAGGGGAACACTGAAGCTTTCTTT.

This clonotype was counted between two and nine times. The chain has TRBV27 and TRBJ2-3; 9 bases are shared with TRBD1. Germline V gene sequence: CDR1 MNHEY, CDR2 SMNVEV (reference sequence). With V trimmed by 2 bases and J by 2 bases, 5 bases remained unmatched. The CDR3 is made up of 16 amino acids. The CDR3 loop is CASSLEGQGYTDTQYF. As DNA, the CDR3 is TGTGCCAGCAGTTTAGAGGGACAGGGTTACACAGATACGCAGTATTTT.

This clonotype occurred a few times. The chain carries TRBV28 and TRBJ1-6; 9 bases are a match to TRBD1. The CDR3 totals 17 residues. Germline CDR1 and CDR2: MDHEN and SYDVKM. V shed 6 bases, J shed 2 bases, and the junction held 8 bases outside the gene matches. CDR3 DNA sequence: TGTGCCAGCAGCAACTACGGACAGGGGCCCTATAATTCACCCCTCCACTTT. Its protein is CASSNYGQGPYNSPLHF.

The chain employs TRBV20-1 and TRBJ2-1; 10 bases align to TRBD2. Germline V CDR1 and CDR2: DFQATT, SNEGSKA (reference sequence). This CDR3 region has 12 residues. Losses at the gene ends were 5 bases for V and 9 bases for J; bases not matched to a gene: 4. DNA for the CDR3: TGCAGTGCTTCCCTAGCGGGAGTTGAGCAGTTCTTC. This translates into CSASLAGVEQFF.

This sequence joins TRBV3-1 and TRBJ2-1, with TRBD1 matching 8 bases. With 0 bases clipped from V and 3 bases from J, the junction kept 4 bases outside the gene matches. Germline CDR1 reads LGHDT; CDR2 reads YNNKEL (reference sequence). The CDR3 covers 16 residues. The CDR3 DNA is TGTGCCAGCAGCCAAGAGACAGGGGATTACTACAATGAGCAGTTCTTC. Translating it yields CASSQETGDYYNEQFF.

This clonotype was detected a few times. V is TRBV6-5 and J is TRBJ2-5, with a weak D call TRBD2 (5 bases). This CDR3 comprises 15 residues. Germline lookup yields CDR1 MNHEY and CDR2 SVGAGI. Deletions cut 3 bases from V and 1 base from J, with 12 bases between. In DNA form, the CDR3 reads TGTGCCAGCAGTTATCCGCCGGGAACCCAAGAGACCCAGTACTTC. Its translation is CASSYPPGTQETQYF.